This entry lists 25 T cell receptor beta chains sequenced from one sample in a study of T cell responses to AZD1222 COVID-19 vaccine. The method was immunoSEQ multiplex PCR; TCRdb's version includes in-frame clones alone and lacks a portion of them. The sample contains roughly 180,000 clones, approximately 90% of which appear only once. The source material was peripheral blood, sampled 28 days after the second AZD1222 dose. These receptor sequences come from an adult who received the AZD1222 COVID-19 vaccine.

The table lists this clone with a count of one. The V gene is TRBV7-9, the J gene TRBJ1-6; D perhaps matches TRBD1 (6 bases). Germline CDR1 reads SEHNR; CDR2 reads FQNEAQ (reference sequence). V shed 4 bases and J shed 8 bases, with 12 bases lying between them. The CDR3 is 14 residues long. The CDR3 region is CASSSQGAYSPLHF. CDR3 sequence (DNA): TGTGCCAGCAGCTCACAGGGAGCGTATTCACCCCTCCACTTT.

The rearrangement uses TRBV9 and TRBJ2-1; maybe TRBD1 (6 bases). The CDR3 is made up of 17 amino acids. Per the germline V gene, CDR1 is SGDLS and CDR2 is YYNGEE. V lost 4 bases and J lost 1, with 18 bases in between. The CDR3 DNA sequence: TGTGCCAGCAGCCTGCACCAGGGGCGGGCTTCCTACAATGAGCAGTTCTTC. Residues: CASSLHQGRASYNEQFF. Full variable domain (outside the CDR3, taken from reference TRBV9 and TRBJ2-1): DSGVTQTPKHLITATGQRVTLRCSPRSGDLSVYWYQQSLDQGLQFLIQYYNGEERAKGNILERFSAQQFPDLHSELNLSSLELGDSALYFCASSLHQGRASYNEQFFGPGTRLTVL.

Regarding this clone: At the DNA level, this CDR3 is encoded by other sequences in the same sample as well. This rearrangement joins TRBV7-3 to TRBJ1-1, with D hard to call. Germline CDR1 SGHTA, CDR2 FQGTGA. The CDR3 totals 13 residues. V was trimmed by 4 bases and J by 0 bases, leaving 6 bases between them. CDR3 coding DNA: TGTGCCAGCAGCTCTCAAATGAACACTGAAGCTTTCTTT. It specifies CASSSQMNTEAFF.

This chain joins TRBV19 and TRBJ1-2; TRBD1 matches 11 bases. This CDR3 contains 15 residues. Germline loops: CDR1 LNHDA, CDR2 SQIVND (reference sequence). With 5 bases clipped from V and 5 bases from J, the junction kept 7 bases outside the gene matches. CDR3 DNA: TGTGCCAGTAGTGAGGACAGGGGGCCACCGTATGGCTACACCTTC. Translation: CASSEDRGPPYGYTF.

The J gene is TRBJ2-5, the V gene TRBV2, with D tentatively TRBD1 or TRBD2 (5 bases each). CDR3 size: 16 residues. Germline CDR1 and CDR2: SNHLY and FYNNEI. V was clipped by 6 bases and J by 1 base, with 18 bases between them. CDR3 region: CASSKGTAVAQETQYF. CDR3 nucleotide sequence: TGTGCCAGCAGCAAAGGGACCGCAGTGGCCCAAGAGACCCAGTACTTC.

The chain links TRBV5-1 to TRBJ2-3; 7 bases match TRBD1. The CDR3 sequence is 16 residues long. The germline CDR1 and CDR2 sequences are SGHRS and YFSETQ. V was pared by 1 base and J by 2 bases, with 7 bases of the junction left unmatched. CDR3 coding DNA: TGCGCCAGCAGCTTGACAGGGGTAGGAACCACAGATACGCAGTATTTT. Translated, it gives CASSLTGVGTTDTQYF.

The chain carries TRBV7-9 and TRBJ2-2; D ambiguous. The CDR3 extends over 11 amino acids. Looked up from germline, CDR1 is SEHNR and CDR2 is FQNEAQ (reference sequence). V shed 7 bases and J shed 6 bases, with 6 bases lying between them. The CDR3 bases are TGTGCCAGCACCCAATCCGGGGAGCTGTTTTTT. Translating it yields CASTQSGELFF.

The chain has TRBV19 and TRBJ2-7; 8 bases are shared with TRBD2. V gave up 3 bases and J gave up 4 bases; unmatched junction bases: 2. CDR1 LNHDA and CDR2 SQIVND come from the germline V gene (reference sequence). There are 13 residues in the CDR3. In nucleotides, the CDR3 is TGTGCCAGTAGTATTGCGGGGGGTTACGAGCAGTACTTC. Translation: CASSIAGGYEQYF.

The chain employs TRBV27 and TRBJ2-5; 16 positions match TRBD2. J was trimmed by 5 bases and V by 5 bases; bases with no gene match: 8. Germline V gene sequence: CDR1 MNHEY, CDR2 SMNVEV (reference sequence). CDR3 length: 17 amino acids. Here the CDR3 reads CASSPGPGLAGGETQYF. The CDR3 coding sequence is TGTGCCAGCAGTCCCGGCCCGGGACTAGCGGGAGGGGAGACCCAGTACTTC.

The gene calls are TRBV29-1 and TRBJ2-7, with a tentative D call TRBD1 (7 bases). The V gene's germline CDR1 is SQVTM and CDR2 ANQGSEA. V was pared by 2 bases and J by 0 bases, with 11 bases between. The CDR3 covers 14 residues. CDR3 sequence reads: CSVETGDSSYEQYF. In nucleotides, the CDR3 is TGCAGCGTTGAAACGGGGGACAGCTCCTACGAGCAGTACTTC.

The genes are TRBV20-1 and TRBJ2-5; the D call may be TRBD1 or TRBD2 (5 bases each). The CDR3 consists of 12 residues. Trimming took 6 bases from V and 5 from J, leaving 13 bases between them. Germline-derived CDR1 and CDR2 are DFQATT and SNEGSKA (reference sequence). CDR3 nucleotide sequence: TGCAGTGCAAGTGGGGGTTTGGAGACCCAGTACTTC. It codes for CSASGGLETQYF.

The rearrangement uses TRBV6-5 and TRBJ1-3; TRBD1 is a possible D gene (5 bases). The length of the CDR3 is 16 residues. CDR1 and CDR2 (germline): MNHEY, SVGAGI. V lost 2 bases, J lost 0 bases, and 11 bases lay in between. CDR3 region: CASSYVAGTSGNTIYF. The CDR3 DNA is TGTGCCAGCAGTTACGTCGCCGGGACCTCTGGAAACACCATATATTTT.

In nucleotides, the CDR3 is TGTGCCAGCAGCTTAGTGGCAGGGGCCCTCAATCAGCCCCAGCATTTT. This encodes CASSLVAGALNQPQHF. J is TRBJ1-5 and V is TRBV7-2; a possible D gene is TRBD1 (6 bases). V lost 1 base to trimming and J lost 3 bases, with 13 bases between them. Germline assignment: CDR1 SGHTA and CDR2 FQGNSA. The length of the CDR3 is 16 residues.

The chain uses TRBV5-6 and TRBJ2-2; perhaps TRBD1 as D (6 bases). Trimming cost V 2 bases and J 7 bases, with 12 bases left between them. Germline-derived CDR1 and CDR2 are SGHDT and YYEEEE. CDR3 length: 14 amino acids. The chain's CDR3 is CASSFRGRGGELFF. The CDR3 bases are TGTGCCAGCAGCTTCAGGGGCCGTGGCGGGGAGCTGTTTTTT. The whole variable domain, filled in from reference TRBV5-6 and TRBJ2-2, reads DAGVTQSPTHLIKTRGQQVTLRCSPKSGHDTVSWYQQALGQGPQFIFQYYEEEERQRGNFPDRFSGHQFPNYSSELNVNALLLGDSALYLCASSFRGRGGELFFGEGSRLTVL.

The chain has TRBV7-2 and TRBJ1-3; no clear D. This CDR3 region has 15 residues. Trimming removed 1 base at V and 4 bases at J, with 11 bases between. Germline CDR1 reads SGHTA; CDR2 reads FQGNSA. CDR3 sequence reads: CASSLGALGGNTIYF. DNA of the CDR3: TGTGCCAGCAGCTTAGGAGCCCTGGGGGGAAACACCATATATTTT.

The rearrangement uses TRBV4-3 and TRBJ2-2; perhaps TRBD2 as D (6 bases). Germline V CDR1 and CDR2: LGHNA, YSLEER. Between the trimmed V and J ends, which lost 2 bases and 3 bases, there was a span of 13 bases. The CDR3 totals 16 residues. The CDR3 is CASSQHRDSYTGELFF. The DNA for the CDR3 is TGCGCCAGCAGCCAACACCGGGACTCATACACCGGGGAGCTGTTTTTT.

The sample holds a few counts of this clone. Here the CDR3 DNA reads TGTGCCAGCAACCCACTAGCGGGGGCCTACAATGAGCAGTTCTTC. This translates into CASNPLAGAYNEQFF. V is TRBV7-9 and J is TRBJ2-1, with 11 positions matching TRBD2. Germline V gene lookup returns CDR1 SEHNR and CDR2 FQNEAQ (reference sequence). CDR3 length equals 15 residues. J gave up 2 bases and V 7 bases, and 4 bases lay outside the gene matches.

V usage is TRBV29-1 and J usage is TRBJ2-7; tentatively, D is TRBD2 (5 bases). With 4 bases removed from V and 3 bases from J, the gap between germline ends came to 16 bases. Germline V CDR1 and CDR2: SQVTM, ANQGSEA. The CDR3 totals 14 residues. CDR3 sequence (DNA): TGCAGCGTTGCGAGGGAACTAGGTTTCTACGAGCAGTACTTC. Residues: CSVARELGFYEQYF.

The J gene is TRBJ1-1, the V gene TRBV4-1; D is possibly TRBD1 (5 bases). The CDR3 runs 14 residues. The germline gives CDR1 MGHRA, CDR2 YSYEKL. With 4 bases removed from V and 1 base from J, the gap between germline ends came to 10 bases. The CDR3 sequence is CASSLGRQNTEAFF. CDR3 sequence (DNA): TGCGCCAGCAGCCTGGGACGACAGAACACTGAAGCTTTCTTT.

The chain combines TRBV6-5 with TRBJ1-1; D is unclear. Germline CDR1 and CDR2: MNHEY and SVGAGI. CDR3 length equals 15 residues. Trimming left V 2 bases short and J 5 bases short, with 15 bases between. Here the CDR3 reads CASSYKGRGVTEAFF. Here the CDR3 DNA reads TGTGCCAGCAGTTACAAAGGACGTGGGGTGACTGAAGCTTTCTTT.

The chain recombines TRBV6-2 or TRBV6-3 with TRBJ1-2; 7 bases line up with TRBD1. J was trimmed by 1 base and V by 5 bases; bases with no gene match: 1. The CDR3 contains 13 residues. The germline V gene encodes CDR1 MNHEY and CDR2 SVGEGT. The CDR3 DNA reads as TGTGCCAGCAGTGACAGGGTTAACTATGGCTACACCTTC. Encoded protein: CASSDRVNYGYTF.

This clone was observed a handful of times. The chain links TRBV5-1 to TRBJ2-7; D gene ambiguous. Per germline, CDR1 SGHRS and CDR2 YFSETQ. V was trimmed by 0 bases and J by 6 bases, leaving 13 bases between them. The CDR3 loop spans 14 amino acids. The chain's CDR3 is CASSLGAPSTEQYF. CDR3 DNA: TGCGCCAGCAGCTTGGGAGCGCCGTCTACCGAGCAGTACTTC.

This clone has only one observation. The chain joins TRBV4-1 to TRBJ2-3; no definite D call. This CDR3 has 13 residues. With 3 bases removed from V and 1 base from J, the gap between germline ends came to 5 bases. Germline-derived CDR1 and CDR2 are MGHRA and YSYEKL. CDR3 sequence reads: CASSHPGTDTQYF. DNA for the CDR3: TGCGCCAGCAGCCATCCCGGCACAGATACGCAGTATTTT.

The V and J genes are TRBV5-1 and TRBJ1-3; 8 bases align to TRBD1. The CDR3 sequence is 18 residues long. The J segment lost 0 bases and the V segment lost 0 bases, leaving 8 bases of the junction unmatched. Germline assignment: CDR1 SGHRS and CDR2 YFSETQ. The CDR3 spells CASSLGQGMYNSGNTIYF. CDR3 coding DNA: TGCGCCAGCAGCTTGGGACAGGGGATGTATAACTCTGGAAACACCATATATTTT.

The V gene is TRBV11-3, the J gene TRBJ2-5; D might be TRBD1 or TRBD2, each matching 7 bases. This CDR3 region has 13 residues. CDR1 is SGHNT, CDR2 YENEEA, per germline. V shed 6 bases and J shed 4 bases, with 12 bases lying between them. The CDR3 DNA sequence: TGTGCCAGCAGTCGGGGGGACAGAGAGACCCAGTACTTC. Its translation: CASSRGDRETQYF.